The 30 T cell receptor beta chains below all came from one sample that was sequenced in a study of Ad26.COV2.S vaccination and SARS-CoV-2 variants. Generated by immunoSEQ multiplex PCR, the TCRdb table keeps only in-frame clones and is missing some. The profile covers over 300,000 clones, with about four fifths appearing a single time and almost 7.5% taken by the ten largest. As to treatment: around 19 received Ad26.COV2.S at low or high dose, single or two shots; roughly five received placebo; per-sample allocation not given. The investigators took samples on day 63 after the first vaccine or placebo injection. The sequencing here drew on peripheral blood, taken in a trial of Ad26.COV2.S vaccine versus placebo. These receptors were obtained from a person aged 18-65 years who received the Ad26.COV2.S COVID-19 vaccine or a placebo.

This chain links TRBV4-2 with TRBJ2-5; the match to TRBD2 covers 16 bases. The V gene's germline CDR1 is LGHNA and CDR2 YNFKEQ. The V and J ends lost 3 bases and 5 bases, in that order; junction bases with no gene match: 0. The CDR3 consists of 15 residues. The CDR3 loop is CASSQGLAGGETQYF. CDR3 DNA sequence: TGTGCCAGCAGCCAGGGACTAGCGGGGGGGGAGACCCAGTACTTC.

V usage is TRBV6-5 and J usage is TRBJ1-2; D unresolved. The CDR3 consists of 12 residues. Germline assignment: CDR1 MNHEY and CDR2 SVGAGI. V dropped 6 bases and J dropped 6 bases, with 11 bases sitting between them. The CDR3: CASSPGGNGYTF. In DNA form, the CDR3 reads TGTGCCAGCAGCCCAGGCGGGAATGGCTACACCTTC.

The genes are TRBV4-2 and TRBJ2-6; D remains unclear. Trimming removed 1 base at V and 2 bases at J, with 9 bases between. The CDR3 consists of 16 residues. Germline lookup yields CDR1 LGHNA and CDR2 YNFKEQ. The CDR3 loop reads CASSQGRDTGANVLTF. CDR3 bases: TGTGCCAGCAGCCAAGGACGAGATACTGGGGCCAACGTCCTGACTTTC.

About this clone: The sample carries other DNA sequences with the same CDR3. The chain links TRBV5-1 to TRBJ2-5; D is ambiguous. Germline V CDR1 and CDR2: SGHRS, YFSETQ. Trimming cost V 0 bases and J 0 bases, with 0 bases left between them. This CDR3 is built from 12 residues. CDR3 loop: CASSLDQETQYF. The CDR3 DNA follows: TGCGCCAGCAGCTTGGACCAAGAGACCCAGTACTTC.

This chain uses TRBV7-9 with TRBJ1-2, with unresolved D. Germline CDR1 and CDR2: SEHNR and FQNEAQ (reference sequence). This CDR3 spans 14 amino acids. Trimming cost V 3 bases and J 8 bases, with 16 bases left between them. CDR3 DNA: TGTGCCAGCAGCTTCCTGTGGGAACCTTACGGCTACACCTTC. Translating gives CASSFLWEPYGYTF.

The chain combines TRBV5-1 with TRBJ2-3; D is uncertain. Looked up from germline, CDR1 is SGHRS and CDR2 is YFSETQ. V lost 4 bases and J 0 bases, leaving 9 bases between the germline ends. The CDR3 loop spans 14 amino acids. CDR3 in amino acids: CASSPGFSTDTQYF. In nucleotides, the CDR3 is TGCGCCAGCAGCCCGGGCTTTAGCACAGATACGCAGTATTTT.

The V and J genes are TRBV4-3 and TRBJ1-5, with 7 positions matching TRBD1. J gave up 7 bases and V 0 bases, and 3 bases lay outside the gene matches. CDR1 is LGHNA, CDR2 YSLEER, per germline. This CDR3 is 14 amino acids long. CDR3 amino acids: CASSQEQGRQPQHF. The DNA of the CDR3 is TGCGCCAGCAGCCAAGAACAGGGGAGACAGCCCCAGCATTTT.

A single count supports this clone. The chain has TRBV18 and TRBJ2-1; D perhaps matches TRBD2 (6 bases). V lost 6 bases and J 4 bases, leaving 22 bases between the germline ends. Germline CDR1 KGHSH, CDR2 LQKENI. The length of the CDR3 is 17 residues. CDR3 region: CASSPQAPGLRYNEQFF. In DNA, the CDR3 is TGTGCCAGCTCGCCTCAGGCTCCGGGACTCCGTTACAATGAGCAGTTCTTC.

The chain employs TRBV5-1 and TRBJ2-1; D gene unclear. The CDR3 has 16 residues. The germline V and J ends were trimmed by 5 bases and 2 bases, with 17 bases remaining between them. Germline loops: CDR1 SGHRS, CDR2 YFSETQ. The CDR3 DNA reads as TGCGCCAGCAGTCTCCTCCCCGACGACACCTACAATGAGCAGTTCTTC. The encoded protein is CASSLLPDDTYNEQFF.

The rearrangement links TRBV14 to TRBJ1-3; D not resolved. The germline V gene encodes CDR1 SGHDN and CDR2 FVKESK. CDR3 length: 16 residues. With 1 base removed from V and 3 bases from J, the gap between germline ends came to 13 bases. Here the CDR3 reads CASSQGGPSHGNTIYF. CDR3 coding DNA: TGTGCCAGCAGCCAAGGCGGACCCTCCCATGGAAACACCATATATTTT.

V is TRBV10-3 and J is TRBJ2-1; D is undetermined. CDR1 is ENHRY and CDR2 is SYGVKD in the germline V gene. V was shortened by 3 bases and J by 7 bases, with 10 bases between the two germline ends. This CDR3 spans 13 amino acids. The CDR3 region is CAISETGLNEQFF. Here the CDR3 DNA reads TGTGCCATCAGTGAAACTGGTCTTAATGAGCAGTTCTTC.

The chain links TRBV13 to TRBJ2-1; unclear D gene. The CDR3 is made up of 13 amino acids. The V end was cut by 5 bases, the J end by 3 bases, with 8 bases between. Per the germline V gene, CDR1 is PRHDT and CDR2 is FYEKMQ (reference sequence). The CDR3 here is CASSPHSYNEQFF. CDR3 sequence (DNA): TGTGCCAGCAGCCCGCACAGCTACAATGAGCAGTTCTTC.

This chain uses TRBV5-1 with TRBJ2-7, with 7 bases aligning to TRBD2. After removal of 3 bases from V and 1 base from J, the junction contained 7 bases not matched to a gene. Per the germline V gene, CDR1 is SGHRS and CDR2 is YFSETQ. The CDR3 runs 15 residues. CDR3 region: CASSSRGGDSYEQYF. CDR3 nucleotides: TGCGCCAGCAGCTCACGGGGAGGGGATTCCTACGAGCAGTACTTC.

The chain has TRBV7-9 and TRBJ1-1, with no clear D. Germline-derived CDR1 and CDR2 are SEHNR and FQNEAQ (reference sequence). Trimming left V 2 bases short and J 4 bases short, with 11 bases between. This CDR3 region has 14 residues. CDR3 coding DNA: TGTGCCAGCAGCTTACCCGGGTTTGGCACTGAAGCTTTCTTT. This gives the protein CASSLPGFGTEAFF.

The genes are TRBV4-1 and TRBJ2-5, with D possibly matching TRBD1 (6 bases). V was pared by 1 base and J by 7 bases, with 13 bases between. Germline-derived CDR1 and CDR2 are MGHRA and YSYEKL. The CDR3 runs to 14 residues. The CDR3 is CASSQGSPGATQYF. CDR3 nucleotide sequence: TGCGCCAGCAGCCAAGGTAGTCCAGGGGCGACCCAGTACTTC.

CDR3 region: CASSGKGYEQYF. CDR3 sequence (DNA): TGTGCCAGCAGTGGTAAAGGCTACGAGCAGTACTTC. The genes are TRBV6-4 and TRBJ2-7; D remains unclear. V was cut by 4 bases and J by 3 bases, with 7 bases left in between. Germline V CDR1 and CDR2: MRHNA, SNTAGT. This CDR3 has 12 residues.

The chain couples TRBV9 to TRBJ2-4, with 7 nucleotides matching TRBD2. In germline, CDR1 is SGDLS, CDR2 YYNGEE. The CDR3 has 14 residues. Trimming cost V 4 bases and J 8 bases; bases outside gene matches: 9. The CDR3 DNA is TGTGCCAGCAGCCTAAGCGGGGTCGGCGACATTCAGTACTTC. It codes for CASSLSGVGDIQYF.

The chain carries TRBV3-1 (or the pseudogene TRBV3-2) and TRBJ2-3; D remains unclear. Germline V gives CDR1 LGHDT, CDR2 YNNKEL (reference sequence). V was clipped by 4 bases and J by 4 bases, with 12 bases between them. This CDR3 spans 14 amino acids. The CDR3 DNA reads TGTGCCAGCAGCCCGATTCTACCCCCAGATACGCAGTATTTT. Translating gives CASSPILPPDTQYF.

CDR3: CASSLLRDTEAFF. The CDR3 nucleotides are TGTGCCAGCAGCTTGTTGAGGGACACTGAAGCTTTCTTT. The chain is built from TRBV5-6 and TRBJ1-1; unclear D gene. The CDR3 extends over 13 amino acids. CDR1 SGHDT and CDR2 YYEEEE come from the germline V gene. V lost 1 base and J 3 bases, leaving 7 bases between the germline ends.

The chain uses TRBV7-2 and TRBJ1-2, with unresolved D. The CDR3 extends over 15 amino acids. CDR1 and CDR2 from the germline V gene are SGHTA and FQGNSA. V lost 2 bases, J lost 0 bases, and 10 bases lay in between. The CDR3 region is CASSLQALPNYGYTF. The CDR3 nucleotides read TGTGCCAGCAGCTTACAGGCCCTTCCTAACTATGGCTACACCTTC.

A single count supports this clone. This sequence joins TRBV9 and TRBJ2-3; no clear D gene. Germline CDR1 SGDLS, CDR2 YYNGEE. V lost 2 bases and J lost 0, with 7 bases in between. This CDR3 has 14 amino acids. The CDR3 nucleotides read TGTGCCAGCAGCGTGAGGAGTAGCACAGATACGCAGTATTTT. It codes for CASSVRSSTDTQYF.

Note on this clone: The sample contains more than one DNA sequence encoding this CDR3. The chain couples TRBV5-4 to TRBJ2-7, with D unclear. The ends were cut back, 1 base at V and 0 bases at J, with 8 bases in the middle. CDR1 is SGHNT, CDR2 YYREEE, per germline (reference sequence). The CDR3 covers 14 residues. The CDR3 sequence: CASSLTGSSYEQYF. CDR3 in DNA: TGTGCCAGCAGCTTGACCGGAAGCTCCTACGAGCAGTACTTC.

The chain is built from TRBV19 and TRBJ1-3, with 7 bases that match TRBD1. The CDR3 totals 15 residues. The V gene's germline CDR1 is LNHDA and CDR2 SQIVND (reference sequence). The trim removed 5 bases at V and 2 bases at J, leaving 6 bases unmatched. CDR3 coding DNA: TGTGCCAGTAGTCGACAGGGCAACACTGGAAACACCATATATTTT. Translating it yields CASSRQGNTGNTIYF.

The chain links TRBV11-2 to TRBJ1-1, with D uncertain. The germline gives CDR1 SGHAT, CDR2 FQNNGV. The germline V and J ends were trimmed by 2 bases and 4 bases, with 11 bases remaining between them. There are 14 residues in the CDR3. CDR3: CASSLLEGSTEAFF. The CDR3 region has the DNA TGTGCCAGCAGCTTATTGGAGGGATCCACTGAAGCTTTCTTT.

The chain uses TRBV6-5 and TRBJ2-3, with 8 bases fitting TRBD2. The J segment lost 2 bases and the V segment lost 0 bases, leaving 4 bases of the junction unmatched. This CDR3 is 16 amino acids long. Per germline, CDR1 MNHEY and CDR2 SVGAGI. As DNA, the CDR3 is TGTGCCAGCAGTTACTCCCAGCGGGGGTCCACAGATACGCAGTATTTT. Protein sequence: CASSYSQRGSTDTQYF.

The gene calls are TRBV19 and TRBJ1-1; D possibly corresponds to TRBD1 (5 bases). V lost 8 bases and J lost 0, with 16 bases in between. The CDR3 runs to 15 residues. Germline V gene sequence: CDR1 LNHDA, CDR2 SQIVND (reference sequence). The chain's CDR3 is CASFPRGTLNTEAFF. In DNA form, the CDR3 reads TGTGCCAGTTTTCCCCGGGGCACCTTGAACACTGAAGCTTTCTTT.

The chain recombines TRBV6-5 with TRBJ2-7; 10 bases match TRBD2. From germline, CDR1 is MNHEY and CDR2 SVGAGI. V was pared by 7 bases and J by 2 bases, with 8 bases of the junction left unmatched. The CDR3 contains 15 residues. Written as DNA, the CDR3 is TGTGCCAGCACGGCTCTAGCGGGGGCCACCTACGAGCAGTACTTC. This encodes CASTALAGATYEQYF.

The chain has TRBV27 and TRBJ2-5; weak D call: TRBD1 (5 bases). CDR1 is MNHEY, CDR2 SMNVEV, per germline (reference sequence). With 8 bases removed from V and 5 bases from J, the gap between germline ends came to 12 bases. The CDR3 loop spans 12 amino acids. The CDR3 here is CASGGRAETQYF. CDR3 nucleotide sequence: TGTGCCAGCGGTGGCAGGGCGGAGACCCAGTACTTC.

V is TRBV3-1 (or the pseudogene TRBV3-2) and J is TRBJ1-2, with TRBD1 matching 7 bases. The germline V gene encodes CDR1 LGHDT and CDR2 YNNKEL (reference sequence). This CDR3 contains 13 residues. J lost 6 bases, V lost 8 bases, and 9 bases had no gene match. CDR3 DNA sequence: TGTGCCAGCCGCATCGGACAGGCGGATGGCTACACCTTC. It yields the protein CASRIGQADGYTF.

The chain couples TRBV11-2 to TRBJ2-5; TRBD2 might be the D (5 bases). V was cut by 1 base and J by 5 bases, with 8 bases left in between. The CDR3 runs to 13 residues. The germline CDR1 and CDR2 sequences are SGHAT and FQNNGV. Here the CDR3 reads CASSLAGFETQYF. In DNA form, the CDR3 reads TGTGCCAGCAGCTTAGCGGGGTTTGAGACCCAGTACTTC.